The clone carrying this T cell receptor (beta chain) came up once. Antigen specificity is unknown. There are 15 residues in the CDR3. V lost 0 bases, J lost 5 bases, and 4 bases stayed unmatched. Germline values: CDR1 GTSNPN, CDR2 SVGIG (reference sequence). The data were obtained in a study of T cell responses to AZD1222 COVID-19 vaccine. General study results and limits: The donors showed a predominance of white British ancestry and of females, with possible underestimation of clonal diversity. It was only a handful of AZD1222 recipients who were seropositive at baseline. Vaccination with two AZD1222 doses was followed by a rise in Spike-specific TCR breadth and depth.

Sequencing was performed with immunoSEQ multiplex PCR; in TCRdb, only in-frame clones are kept and a portion is missing. The sample records approximately 90,000 clones, roughly 89% being singletons. This clonotype was obtained from an adult in good health. Sequenced material: peripheral blood, taken on day 0 of AZD1222 vaccination. The V call is TRBV30, the J call TRBJ2-1; TRBD2 matches 10 bases. The DNA for the CDR3 is TGTGCCTGGAGTGTATTAGCGGGGGGCGACAATGAGCAGTTCTTC. As protein: CAWSVLAGGDNEQFF. Full variable domain (remainder filled in from reference TRBV30 and TRBJ2-1): SQTIHQWPATLVQPVGSPLSLECTVEGTSNPNLYWYRQAAGRGLQLLFYSVGIGQISSEVPQNLSASRPQDRQFILSSKKLLLSDSGFYLCAWSVLAGGDNEQFFGPGTRLTVL.